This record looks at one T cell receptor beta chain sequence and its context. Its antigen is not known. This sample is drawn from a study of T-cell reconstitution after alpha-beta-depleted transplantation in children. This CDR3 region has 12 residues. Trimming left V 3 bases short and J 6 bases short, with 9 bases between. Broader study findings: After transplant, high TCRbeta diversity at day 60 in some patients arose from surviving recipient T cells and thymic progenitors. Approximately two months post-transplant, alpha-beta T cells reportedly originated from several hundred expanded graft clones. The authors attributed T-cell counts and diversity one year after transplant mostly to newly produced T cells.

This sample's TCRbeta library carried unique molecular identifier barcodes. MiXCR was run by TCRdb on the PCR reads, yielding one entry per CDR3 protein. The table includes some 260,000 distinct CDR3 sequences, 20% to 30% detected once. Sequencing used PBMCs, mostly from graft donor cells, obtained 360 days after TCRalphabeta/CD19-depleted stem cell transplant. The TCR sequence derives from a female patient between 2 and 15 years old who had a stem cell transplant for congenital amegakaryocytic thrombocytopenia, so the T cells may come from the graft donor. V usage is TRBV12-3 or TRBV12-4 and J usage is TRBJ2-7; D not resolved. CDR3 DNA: TGTGCCAGCAGTTTCGAGGTTGCCGAGCAGTACTTC. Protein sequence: CASSFEVAEQYF.